This T cell receptor (beta chain) was sequenced in a study of T cell responses to AZD1222 COVID-19 vaccine. CDR3 length: 14 amino acids. With 7 bases removed from V and 11 bases from J, the gap between germline ends came to 23 bases. Germline values: CDR1 MNHEY, CDR2 SVGAGI. Study outcomes and limitations: At 160-218 and 743-854, vaccine-associated CD4 TCRs were dominant, and they spanned spike. Once two AZD1222 doses were given, Spike-specific TCR breadth and depth went up. Without day 14 samples, only post-peak T cell repertoires were studied. Females outnumbered males among donors, who were mostly white British; clonal diversity was possibly underestimated.

As for this clone: What it binds is not known.

The table came from immunoSEQ multiplex PCR; TCRdb's copy has only in-frame clones and leaves some out. The repertoire holds approximately 150,000 clones, with 75% to 95% as singletons. The sample was peripheral blood, taken on day 0 of AZD1222 vaccination. This clonotype was sampled from an adult in good health. V gene TRBV6-5 combines with J gene TRBJ1-1; D is undetermined. CDR3 DNA: TGTGCCAGCACGGCCGATATAAATTCATTCCGCGCTTTCTTT. Protein: CASTADINSFRAFF.